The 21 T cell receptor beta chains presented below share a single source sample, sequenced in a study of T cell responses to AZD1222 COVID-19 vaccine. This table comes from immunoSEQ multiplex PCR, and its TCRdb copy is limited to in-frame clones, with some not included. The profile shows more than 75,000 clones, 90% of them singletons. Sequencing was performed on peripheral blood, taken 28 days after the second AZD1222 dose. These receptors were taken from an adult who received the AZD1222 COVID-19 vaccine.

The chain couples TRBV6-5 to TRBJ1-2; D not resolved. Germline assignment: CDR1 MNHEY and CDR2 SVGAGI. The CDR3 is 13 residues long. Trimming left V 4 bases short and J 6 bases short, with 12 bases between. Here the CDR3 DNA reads TGTGCCAGCAGTTCCCAAGGCCCTCATGGCTACACCTTC. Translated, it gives CASSSQGPHGYTF.

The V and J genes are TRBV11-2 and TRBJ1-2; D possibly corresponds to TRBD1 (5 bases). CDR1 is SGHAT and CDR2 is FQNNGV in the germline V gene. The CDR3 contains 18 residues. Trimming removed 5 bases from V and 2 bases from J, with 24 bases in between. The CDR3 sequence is CASSPNHRRGEGNYGYTF. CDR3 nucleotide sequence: TGTGCCAGCAGCCCCAACCATCGACGGGGTGAGGGGAACTATGGCTACACCTTC.

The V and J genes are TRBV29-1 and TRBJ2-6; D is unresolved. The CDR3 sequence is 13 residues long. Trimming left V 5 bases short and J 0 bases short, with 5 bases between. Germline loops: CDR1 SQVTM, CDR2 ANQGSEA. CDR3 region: CSVRTSGANVLTF. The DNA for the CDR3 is TGCAGCGTTCGGACCTCTGGGGCCAACGTCCTGACTTTC.

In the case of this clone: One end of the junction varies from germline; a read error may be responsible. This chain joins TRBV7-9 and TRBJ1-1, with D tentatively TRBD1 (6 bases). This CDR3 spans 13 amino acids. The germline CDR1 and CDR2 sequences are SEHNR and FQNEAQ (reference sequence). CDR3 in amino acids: CASSFTGNAEAFF. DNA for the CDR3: TGTGCCAGCAGCTTTACAGGGAACGCTGAAGCTTTCTTT.

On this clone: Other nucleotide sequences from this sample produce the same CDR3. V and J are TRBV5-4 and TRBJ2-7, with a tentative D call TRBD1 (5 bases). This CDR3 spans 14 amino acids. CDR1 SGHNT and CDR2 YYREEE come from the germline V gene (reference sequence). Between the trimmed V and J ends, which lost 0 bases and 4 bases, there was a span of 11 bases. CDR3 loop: CASSLDRGRYEQYF. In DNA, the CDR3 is TGTGCCAGCAGCTTGGATAGGGGAAGGTACGAGCAGTACTTC.

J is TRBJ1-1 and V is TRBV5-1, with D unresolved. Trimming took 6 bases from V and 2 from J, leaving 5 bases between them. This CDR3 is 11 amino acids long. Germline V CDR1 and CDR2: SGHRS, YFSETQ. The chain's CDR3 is CASIFNTEAFF. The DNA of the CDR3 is TGCGCCAGCATATTCAACACTGAAGCTTTCTTT. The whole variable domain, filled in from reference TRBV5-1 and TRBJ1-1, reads KAGVTQTPRYLIKTRGQQVTLSCSPISGHRSVSWYQQTPGQGLQFLFEYFSETQRNKGNFPGRFSGRQFSNSRSEMNVSTLELGDSALYLCASIFNTEAFFGQGTRLTVV.

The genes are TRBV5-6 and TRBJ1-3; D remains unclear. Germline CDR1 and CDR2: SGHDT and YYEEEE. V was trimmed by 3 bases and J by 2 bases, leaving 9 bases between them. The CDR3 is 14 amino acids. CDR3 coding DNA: TGTGCCAGCAGCTGGGCCATTACTGGAAACACCATATATTTT. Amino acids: CASSWAITGNTIYF.

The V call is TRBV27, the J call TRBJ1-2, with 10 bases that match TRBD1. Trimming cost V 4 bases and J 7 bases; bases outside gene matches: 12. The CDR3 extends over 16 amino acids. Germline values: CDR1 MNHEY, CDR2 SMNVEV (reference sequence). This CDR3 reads CASSSPGQGIDGGYTF. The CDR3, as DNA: TGTGCCAGCAGTTCCCCGGGACAGGGGATCGACGGTGGCTACACCTTC.

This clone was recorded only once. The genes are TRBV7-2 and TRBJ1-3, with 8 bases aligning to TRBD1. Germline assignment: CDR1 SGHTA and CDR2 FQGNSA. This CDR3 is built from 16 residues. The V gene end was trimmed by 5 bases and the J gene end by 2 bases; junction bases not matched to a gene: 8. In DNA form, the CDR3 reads TGTGCCAGCAGCCCGCGGGACAGGTCAACTGGAAACACCATATATTTT. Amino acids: CASSPRDRSTGNTIYF.

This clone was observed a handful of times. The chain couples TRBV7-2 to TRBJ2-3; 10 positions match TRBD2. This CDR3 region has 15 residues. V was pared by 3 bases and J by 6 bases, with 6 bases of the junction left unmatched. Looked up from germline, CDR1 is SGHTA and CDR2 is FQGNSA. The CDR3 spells CASSFEAGGRDTQYF. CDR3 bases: TGTGCCAGCAGCTTTGAAGCGGGGGGGCGGGATACGCAGTATTTT.

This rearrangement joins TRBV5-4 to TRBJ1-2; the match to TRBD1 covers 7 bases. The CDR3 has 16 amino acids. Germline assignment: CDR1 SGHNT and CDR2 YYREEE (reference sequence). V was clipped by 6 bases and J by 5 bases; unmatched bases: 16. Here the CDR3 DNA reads TGTGCCAGCATCGCGACCCCCGGGACAGAAACATATGGCTACACCTTC. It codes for CASIATPGTETYGYTF.

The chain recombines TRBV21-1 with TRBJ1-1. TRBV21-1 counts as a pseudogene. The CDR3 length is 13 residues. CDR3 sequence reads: CAGLRGYGTEAFF. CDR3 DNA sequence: TGTGCCGGCCTCCGGGGGTATGGCACTGAAGCTTTCTTT.

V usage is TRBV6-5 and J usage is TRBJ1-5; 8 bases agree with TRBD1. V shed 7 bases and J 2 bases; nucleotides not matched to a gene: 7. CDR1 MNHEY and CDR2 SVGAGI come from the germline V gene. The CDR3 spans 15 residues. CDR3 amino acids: CASIQGAKGNQPQHF. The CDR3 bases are TGTGCCAGCATCCAGGGGGCGAAAGGCAATCAGCCCCAGCATTTT.

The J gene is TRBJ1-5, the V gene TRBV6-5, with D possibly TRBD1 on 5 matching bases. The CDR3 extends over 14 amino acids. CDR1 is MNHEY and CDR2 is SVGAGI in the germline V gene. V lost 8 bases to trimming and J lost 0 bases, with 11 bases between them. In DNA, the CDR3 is TGTGCCAGCCGCGGGGGAAATAGCAATCAGCCCCAGCATTTT. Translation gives CASRGGNSNQPQHF.

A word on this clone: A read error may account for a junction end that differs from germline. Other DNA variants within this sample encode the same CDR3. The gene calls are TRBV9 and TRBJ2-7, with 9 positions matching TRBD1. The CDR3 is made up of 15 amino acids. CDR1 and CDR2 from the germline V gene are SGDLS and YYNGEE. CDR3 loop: CASSVGGTGSYEQYF. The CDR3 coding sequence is TGTGCTAGCAGCGTAGGGGGGACAGGGTCCTACGAGCAGTACTTC.

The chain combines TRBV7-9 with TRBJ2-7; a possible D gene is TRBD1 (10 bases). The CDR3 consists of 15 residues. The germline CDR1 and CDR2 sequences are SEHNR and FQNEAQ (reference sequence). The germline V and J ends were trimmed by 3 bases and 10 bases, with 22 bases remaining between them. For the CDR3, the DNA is TGTGCCAGCAGCTTTGCGGGAGGGGACAGGGGATTTCAGTACTTC. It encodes CASSFAGGDRGFQYF.

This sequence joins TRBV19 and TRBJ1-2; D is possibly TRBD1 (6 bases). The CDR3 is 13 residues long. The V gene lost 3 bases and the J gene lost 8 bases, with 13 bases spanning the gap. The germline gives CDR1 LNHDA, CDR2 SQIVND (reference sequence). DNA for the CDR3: TGTGCCAGTAGTATCTCGGGGGGCAGAGGCTACACCTTC. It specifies CASSISGGRGYTF. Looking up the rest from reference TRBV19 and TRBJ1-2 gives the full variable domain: DGGITQSPKYLFRKEGQNVTLSCEQNLNHDAMYWYRQDPGQGLRLIYYSQIVNDFQKGDIAEGYSVSREKKESFPLTVTSAQKNPTAFYLCASSISGGRGYTFGSGTRLTVV.

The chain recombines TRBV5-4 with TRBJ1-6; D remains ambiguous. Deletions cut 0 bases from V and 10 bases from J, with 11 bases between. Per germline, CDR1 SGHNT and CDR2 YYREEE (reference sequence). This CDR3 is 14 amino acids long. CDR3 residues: CASSLGGAWSPLHF. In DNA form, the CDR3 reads TGTGCCAGCAGCTTGGGCGGAGCTTGGTCACCCCTCCACTTT.

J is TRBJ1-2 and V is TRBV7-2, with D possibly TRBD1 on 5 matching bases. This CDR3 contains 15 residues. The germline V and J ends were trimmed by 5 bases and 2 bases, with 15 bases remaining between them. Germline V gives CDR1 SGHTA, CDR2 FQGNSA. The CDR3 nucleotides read TGTGCCAGCAGCGCCACGTGGGGCGGGAACTATGGCTACACCTTC. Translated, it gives CASSATWGGNYGYTF.

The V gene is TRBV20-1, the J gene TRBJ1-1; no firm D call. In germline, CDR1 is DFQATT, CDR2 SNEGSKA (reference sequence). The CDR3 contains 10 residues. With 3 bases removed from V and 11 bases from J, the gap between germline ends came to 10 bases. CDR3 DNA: TGCAGTGCTAGGAGCCCTCAGGCTTTCTTT. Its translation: CSARSPQAFF.

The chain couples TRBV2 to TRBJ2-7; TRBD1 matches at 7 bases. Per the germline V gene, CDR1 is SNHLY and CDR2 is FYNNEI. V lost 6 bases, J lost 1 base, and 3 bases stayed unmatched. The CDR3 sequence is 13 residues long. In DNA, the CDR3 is TGTGCCAGCAGAAAGACAGGGTCCTACGAGCAGTACTTC. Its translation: CASRKTGSYEQYF.